The rows below give T cell receptor beta chains drawn from one sample of a study of T cells in Graves' hyperthyroidism and ophthalmopathy. TCRdb passed the multiplex PCR reads through MiXCR, listing each CDR3 protein once. The sample holds roughly 170,000 distinct CDR3 sequences, approximately 15% seen once. Sequencing was carried out using blood. Receptors originate from a woman aged 50 to 60 with Graves' hyperthyroidism. Both conserved end residues are part of each CDR3. D genes are given only for firm matches. Size is stated for part of the rows, as once, few or many counts, or as a class when the clone is expanded.

15	TRBV20-1	many	TRBJ2-1	.	CSASPPASRGYEQFF	TGCAGTGCTAGTCCGCCGGCTTCAAGGGGGTATGAGCAGTTCTTC
15	TRBV12-3/TRBV12-4	many	TRBJ1-6	TRBD1	CASSSRQGNNSPLHF	TGTGCCAGCAGTTCTAGACAGGGAAATAATTCACCCCTCCACTTT
16	TRBV28	many	TRBJ1-5	.	CASSLSGQYSNQPQHF	TGTGCCAGCAGTTTATCCGGACAGTATAGCAATCAGCCCCAGCATTTT
15	TRBV7-9	.	TRBJ2-5	.	CASSLVRGSQETQYF	TGTGCCAGCAGCTTGGTCAGGGGCTCCCAAGAGACCCAGTACTTC
16	TRBV15	.	TRBJ1-1	TRBD1	CATSRGAGTGNTGAFF	TGTGCCACCAGCAGGGGAGCCGGGACAGGGAACACTGGAGCTTTCTTT
13	TRBV19	.	TRBJ2-1	.	CASSVQIVYEQFF	TGTGCCAGTAGTGTTCAGATAGTGTATGAGCAGTTCTTC
14	TRBV2	many	TRBJ2-5	TRBD1	CASSGDRGQETQYF	TGTGCCAGCAGTGGAGACAGGGGGCAAGAGACCCAGTACTTC
15	TRBV7-3	many	TRBJ1-1	TRBD1	CASSAHGQGRSEAFF	TGTGCCAGCAGCGCCCACGGACAGGGGAGGTCTGAAGCTTTCTTT
16	TRBV7-2	many	TRBJ2-2	TRBD1	CASSWDGTGGSGELFF	TGTGCCAGCAGCTGGGACGGGACAGGGGGTTCCGGGGAGCTGTTTTTT
11	TRBV20-1	many	TRBJ1-2	.	CSGQDSYGYTF	TGCAGTGGACAGGATAGCTATGGCTACACCTTC
15	TRBV9	many	TRBJ2-2	TRBD1	CASSVRGSGTGELFF	TGTGCCAGCAGCGTCAGGGGGAGCGGCACCGGGGAGCTGTTTTTT
14	TRBV10-3	.	TRBJ2-7	TRBD1	CAIKPGQGSYEQYF	TGTGCCATCAAACCGGGACAGGGATCGTATGAGCAGTACTTC
12	TRBV7-9	many	TRBJ2-2	.	CASSPSVGELFF	TGTGCCAGCAGCCCCTCCGTGGGGGAGCTGTTTTTT
15	TRBV20-1	many	TRBJ1-5	.	CSASHGAGGNQPQHF	TGCAGTGCTAGCCACGGGGCTGGGGGCAATCAGCCCCAGCATTTT
15	TRBV6-1	.	TRBJ2-4	TRBD1	CASSGTGTGRSVQYF	TGTGCCAGCAGCGGGACCGGGACAGGGAGGAGCGTTCAGTACTTC
14	TRBV28	many	TRBJ2-2	TRBD2	CASSPGLDPGELFF	TGTGCCAGCAGTCCGGGACTAGATCCCGGGGAGCTGTTTTTT
14	TRBV7-9	many	TRBJ1-5	TRBD1	CASSLTGLNQPQHF	TGTGCCAGCAGCTTGACAGGGCTAAATCAGCCCCAGCATTTT
14	TRBV19	many	TRBJ1-1	.	CASSISGVNTEAFF	TGTGCCAGTAGTATATCAGGGGTGAACACTGAAGCTTTCTTT
12	TRBV14	many	TRBJ2-1	.	CASSLVRREQFF	TGTGCCAGCAGCCTCGTCCGAAGAGAGCAGTTCTTC
12	TRBV7-6	many	TRBJ2-3	.	CASSLMVDTQYF	TGTGCCAGCAGCTTAATGGTGGATACGCAGTATTTT
14	TRBV11-3	many	TRBJ1-1	.	CASSLGGTSREAFF	TGTGCCAGCAGCTTAGGGGGAACGTCCCGAGAAGCTTTCTTT
14	TRBV19	.	TRBJ2-1	.	CASSSPRSYNEQFF	TGTGCCAGTAGTAGTCCCCGCTCCTACAATGAGCAGTTCTTC
14	TRBV5-1	many	TRBJ1-1	.	CASSLVQGPTEAFF	TGCGCCAGCAGCTTGGTTCAGGGGCCCACTGAAGCTTTCTTT
15	TRBV7-2	many	TRBJ2-3	TRBD2	CASSSGGVITDTQYF	TGTGCCAGCAGCAGCGGGGGGGTGATCACAGATACGCAGTATTTT
14	TRBV3-1	many	TRBJ1-4	.	CASSPGQYNEKLFF	TGTGCCAGCAGTCCTGGACAGTATAATGAAAAACTGTTTTTT
13	TRBV5-1	many	TRBJ2-7	.	CASSLTTAYEQYF	TGCGCCAGCAGCTTAACGACAGCCTACGAGCAGTACTTC
14	TRBV7-2	many	TRBJ2-5	.	CASSLLESRVAQYF	TGTGCCAGCAGCTTATTAGAATCGAGAGTGGCCCAGTACTTC
14	TRBV4-2	.	TRBJ1-2	.	CASSQLGSADGYTF	TGTGCCAGCAGCCAGCTCGGGTCCGCGGATGGCTACACCTTC
17	TRBV6-1	.	TRBJ1-1	TRBD1	CASSSRGRERAWTEAFF	TGTGCCAGCAGTTCCAGGGGGCGAGAGAGGGCGTGGACTGAAGCTTTCTTT
14	TRBV11-2	many	TRBJ1-1	.	CASSFTGLDTEAFF	TGTGCCAGCAGCTTTACAGGGTTGGACACTGAAGCTTTCTTT
13	TRBV12-3/TRBV12-4	many	TRBJ1-5	.	CASRDTSNQPQHF	TGTGCCAGCAGGGATACTAGCAATCAGCCCCAGCATTTT
10	TRBV6-1	many	TRBJ1-2	.	CATHSYGYTF	TGTGCCACCCACAGCTATGGCTACACCTTC
15	TRBV9	.	TRBJ2-2	TRBD1	CASSAGTGRTGELFF	TGTGCCAGCAGCGCCGGGACAGGGAGGACCGGGGAGCTGTTTTTT
13	TRBV7-9	many	TRBJ2-7	.	CASSLAGRDEQYF	TGTGCCAGCAGCTTAGCGGGAAGGGACGAGCAGTACTTC
15	TRBV6-5	.	TRBJ2-2	TRBD2	CASSSSSGRTGELFF	TGTGCCAGCAGTTCATCTAGCGGGAGAACCGGGGAGCTGTTTTTT
15	TRBV28	once	TRBJ1-1	TRBD1	CASISGTAMNTEAFF	TGTGCCAGCATTTCCGGGACAGCCATGAACACTGAAGCTTTCTTT
15	TRBV12-3/TRBV12-4	many	TRBJ1-2	.	CASSLSDTPPSGYTF	TGTGCCAGCAGTTTAAGTGACACTCCACCGAGCGGCTACACCTTC
12	TRBV7-9	.	TRBJ2-5	.	CASSPVGETQYF	TGTGCCAGCAGCCCGGTAGGAGAGACCCAGTACTTC
16	TRBV20-1	many	TRBJ2-7	.	CSALNAARDLTYEQYF	TGCAGTGCCCTAAACGCTGCCCGGGATCTTACCTACGAGCAGTACTTC
16	TRBV28	.	TRBJ2-7	TRBD1	CASSYLTGTGVGEQYF	TGTGCCAGCAGCTACCTTACCGGGACAGGGGTCGGGGAGCAGTACTTC
14	TRBV5-5	.	TRBJ1-1	.	CVSSWGAMNTEAFF	TGTGTCAGCAGTTGGGGGGCCATGAACACTGAAGCTTTCTTT
12	TRBV29-1	many	TRBJ1-1	.	CSADQGHTEAFF	TGCAGCGCCGACCAGGGTCACACTGAAGCTTTCTTT
14	TRBV11-2	many	TRBJ1-1	.	CASTWGAPNTEAFF	TGTGCCAGCACCTGGGGGGCCCCCAACACTGAAGCTTTCTTT
15	TRBV6-2/TRBV6-3	many	TRBJ2-6	TRBD2	CASTGGGAWANVLTF	TGTGCCAGCACGGGGGGGGGGGCTTGGGCCAACGTCCTGACTTTC
12	TRBV28	many	TRBJ1-4	.	CATDRGGQKLFF	TGTGCTACGGACCGAGGGGGTCAAAAACTGTTTTTT
18	TRBV6-1	many	TRBJ1-5	TRBD1	CASSQSGDRGLGNQPQHF	TGTGCCAGCAGTCAGAGTGGGGACAGGGGTCTCGGCAATCAGCCCCAGCATTTT
16	TRBV19	few	TRBJ1-5	TRBD1	CASSIVPQGVNQPQHF	TGTGCCAGTAGTATAGTTCCACAGGGGGTCAATCAGCCCCAGCATTTT
13	TRBV7-2	.	TRBJ2-1	.	CASSFDHDNEQFF	TGTGCCAGCAGCTTCGACCATGACAATGAGCAGTTCTTC
15	TRBV7-9	once	TRBJ1-1	.	CASSPPGRPNTEAFF	TGTGCCAGCAGCCCCCCGGGGAGGCCGAACACTGAAGCTTTCTTT
18	TRBV11-2	many	TRBJ2-5	TRBD2	CASSLAVLAGRSGVGQYF	TGTGCCAGCAGCTTAGCGGTGCTAGCGGGGAGGTCTGGGGTGGGCCAGTACTTC
15	TRBV2	many	TRBJ1-1	TRBD1	CASSEWTGGDTEAFF	TGTGCCAGCAGTGAGTGGACAGGGGGGGACACTGAAGCTTTCTTT
14	TRBV4-3	few	TRBJ2-7	.	CASSQVQGLYEQYF	TGCGCCAGCAGCCAAGTGCAGGGTCTATACGAGCAGTACTTC
11	TRBV20-1	many	TRBJ1-1	.	CSARQATEAFF	TGCAGTGCTAGACAGGCCACTGAAGCTTTCTTT